This T cell receptor (beta chain) comes out of a study of human T cells and chemical hapten exposure. Study-wide context: Per-sample TCR yield variability stemmed mainly from small pooled library volume differences. Study-wide results and limits: TCRs whose frequency exceeded 1 in 1000 remained the same following DPC sensitization.

Individual cDNA molecules in this library carried unique molecular identifiers. TCRdb re-derived calls from the RACE reads in MiXCR, one entry per CDR3 protein. The profile shows approximately 340,000 distinct CDR3 sequences, about 7% of them singletons. Germline V lookup: CDR1 LGHNA, CDR2 YSLEER. With 6 bases clipped from V and 4 bases from J, the junction kept 9 bases outside the gene matches. This CDR3 has 17 residues. Time point reported: patch test 1, 2 weeks after DPC sensitization. Noted treatment: therapeutic diphenylcyclopropenone sensitization with weekly scalp DPC. Blood collection took place prior to placing each patch test. About this clonotype: Its matching antigen is unknown.

The TCR originated in a woman aged 18-29 years with alopecia areata. Some clones in this sample may be carry-over from other donors' samples. The starting material was whole blood, obtained in connection with sensitization to the hapten diphenylcyclopropenone (DPC). The rearrangement joins TRBV4-3 to TRBJ2-2; 12 positions agree with TRBD1. CDR3 nucleotides: TGCGCCAGCAGTCCCGGGACAGGGGGCTGGGGCACCGGGGAGCTGTTTTTT. Translating it yields CASSPGTGGWGTGELFF.